Below, 8 T cell receptor beta chains from the same sample are listed, as sequenced in a study of PD-L1 blockade in urothelial cancer. Time point meaning: peripheral blood 6 weeks after treatment start. TCRdb's table, derived via immunoSEQ multiplex PCR, lists solely in-frame clones and lacks some. The data hold about 48,000 clones, with 80% to 90% observed a single time. Specimen: PBMCs, collected around atezolizumab (anti-PD-L1) treatment. These receptors were obtained from a man between 65 and 85 years old with urothelial cancer.

V is TRBV16 and J is TRBJ2-2; D remains unclear. Germline values: CDR1 KGHSY, CDR2 FQNENV. V shed 1 base and J shed 0 bases, with 6 bases lying between them. This CDR3 is 15 amino acids long. For the CDR3, the DNA is TGTGCCAGCAGCCAATTTGCGGCGAACACCGGGGAGCTGTTTTTT. Its protein product is CASSQFAANTGELFF.

The chain joins TRBV2 to TRBJ2-5, with 10 bases that match TRBD2. CDR1 SNHLY and CDR2 FYNNEI come from the germline V gene. Trimming removed 11 bases from V and 5 bases from J; junction bases left unmatched: 17. This CDR3 spans 16 amino acids. Here the CDR3 reads CASRSGLAKLRETQYF. DNA of the CDR3: TGTGCCTCCAGGTCGGGACTAGCGAAACTCCGTGAGACCCAGTACTTC.

This clone was counted a few times. This chain uses TRBV5-1 with TRBJ2-7; tentatively, D is TRBD1 (6 bases). CDR1 is SGHRS, CDR2 YFSETQ, per germline. The CDR3 length is 14 residues. Trimming took off 2 bases at V and 5 bases at J, with 14 bases between the two ends. The CDR3 loop reads CASSLAGAEHEQYF. CDR3 coding DNA: TGCGCCAGCAGCTTAGCAGGGGCAGAACACGAGCAGTACTTC.

The chain links TRBV28 to TRBJ1-4, with TRBD1 matching 10 bases. Per germline, CDR1 MDHEN and CDR2 SYDVKM. The CDR3 extends over 15 amino acids. J lost 7 bases, V lost 5 bases, and 7 bases had no gene match. The CDR3 nucleotides are TGTGCCAGCAGTCCACGACAGGGGGCGGGTGAAAAACTGTTTTTT. Residues: CASSPRQGAGEKLFF.

The chain uses TRBV11-2 and TRBJ2-5, with D perhaps TRBD2 (6 bases). CDR1 is SGHAT, CDR2 FQNNGV, per germline. There are 13 residues in the CDR3. Trimming took off 3 bases at V and 7 bases at J, with 12 bases between the two ends. The chain's CDR3 is CASSLATEGTQYF. DNA of the CDR3: TGTGCCAGCAGCTTGGCAACGGAGGGGACCCAGTACTTC.

This clone was seen only once. This chain joins TRBV5-1 and TRBJ2-3; 13 bases match TRBD2. V gave up 1 base and J gave up 2 bases; unmatched junction bases: 4. This CDR3 comprises 17 residues. Germline V gene sequence: CDR1 SGHRS, CDR2 YFSETQ. CDR3 protein: CASSLRLAGGFTDTQYF. The CDR3 DNA reads TGCGCCAGCAGCTTGCGACTAGCGGGAGGCTTCACAGATACGCAGTATTTT.

The sample holds a few counts of this clone. The rearrangement uses TRBV10-3 and TRBJ1-5; D uncertain. The ends were cut back, 7 bases at V and 9 bases at J, with 16 bases in the middle. Looked up from germline, CDR1 is ENHRY and CDR2 is SYGVKD. The CDR3 loop spans 13 amino acids. CDR3 sequence (DNA): TGTGCCATCACCGAACAGCCCAATGGGCCCCAGCATTTT. This sequence encodes CAITEQPNGPQHF.

V and J are TRBV28 and TRBJ2-1; TRBD2 matches at 9 bases. The V and J ends lost 7 bases and 7 bases, in that order; junction bases with no gene match: 14. The CDR3 extends over 16 amino acids. Germline V gene data show CDR1 as MDHEN and CDR2 as SYDVKM. CDR3 bases: TGTGCCAGCACCTTTAGGGGTAGCGGGGGTCGGAATGAGCAGTTCTTC. Protein: CASTFRGSGGRNEQFF.